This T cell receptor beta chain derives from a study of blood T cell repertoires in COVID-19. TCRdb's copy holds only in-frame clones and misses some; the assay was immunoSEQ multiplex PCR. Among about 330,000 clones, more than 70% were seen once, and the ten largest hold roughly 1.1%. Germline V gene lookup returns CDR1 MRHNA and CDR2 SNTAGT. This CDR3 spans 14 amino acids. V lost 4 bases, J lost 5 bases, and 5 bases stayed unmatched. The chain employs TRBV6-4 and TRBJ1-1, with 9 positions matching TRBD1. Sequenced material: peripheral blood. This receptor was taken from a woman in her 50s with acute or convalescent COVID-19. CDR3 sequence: CASSGTGVGTEAFF. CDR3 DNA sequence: TGTGCCAGCAGTGGGACAGGGGTCGGGACTGAAGCTTTCTTT.